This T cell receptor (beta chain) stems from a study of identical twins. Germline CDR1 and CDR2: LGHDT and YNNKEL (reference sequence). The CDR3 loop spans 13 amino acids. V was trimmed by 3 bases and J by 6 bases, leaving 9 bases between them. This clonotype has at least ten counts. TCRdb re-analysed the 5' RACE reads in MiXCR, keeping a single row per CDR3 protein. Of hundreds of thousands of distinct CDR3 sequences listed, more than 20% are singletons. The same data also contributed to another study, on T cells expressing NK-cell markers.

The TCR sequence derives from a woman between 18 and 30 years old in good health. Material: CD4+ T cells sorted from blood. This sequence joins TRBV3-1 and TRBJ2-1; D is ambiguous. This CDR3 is CASSHNGVNEQFF. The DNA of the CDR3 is TGTGCCAGCAGCCATAATGGGGTCAATGAGCAGTTCTTC.